This TCR beta chain was recorded in a study of CD8 T cells in ankylosing spondylitis. As regards this clonotype: Antigen unknown.

This CDR3 contains 14 residues. The germline V gene has CDR1 LGHDT and CDR2 YNNKEL (reference sequence). Trimming removed 0 bases from V and 4 bases from J, with 9 bases in between. Study-level points and caveats: The disease-linked clones had a CD8+ phenotype and low blood frequencies. In ankylosing spondylitis patients, matched synovial fluid reportedly showed significant enrichment of disease-linked clones.

MiXCR, applied by TCRdb to the 5' RACE reads, yields one record per CDR3 protein. The sample shows a few hundred thousand distinct CDR3 sequences, around 10% of them seen only once. Sequences were obtained from blood, either unsorted or a sorted T cell fraction (not recorded which). V is TRBV3-1 and J is TRBJ2-5, with D perhaps being TRBD1 or TRBD2 (5 bases each). The TCR originated in a male donor with ankylosing spondylitis or in good health (not recorded which). The chain's CDR3 is CASSQDPGTETQYF. The CDR3 nucleotides read TGTGCCAGCAGCCAAGACCCAGGGACAGAGACCCAGTACTTC.